Shown below are 30 T cell receptor beta chains from a single sample sequenced in a study of human T cells and chemical hapten exposure. MiXCR, run by TCRdb on the RACE reads, gives a single entry per CDR3 protein. The top ten clones hold approximately 1.2% of a sample with 250,000 to 300,000 distinct CDR3 sequences, 7.7% of them seen once. The time point: pre-sensitization, week 0. As to treatment: therapeutic diphenylcyclopropenone sensitization with weekly scalp DPC. Sequences were derived from whole blood, sampled in connection with sensitization to the hapten diphenylcyclopropenone (DPC). The source is a man younger than 35 with alopecia areata. Some clones in this sample may be carry-over from other donors' samples.

About this clonotype: This may stem from a read error, because a much larger clone lies one nucleotide away. This chain uses TRBV7-2 with TRBJ1-2, with D unresolved. Per germline, CDR1 SGHTA and CDR2 FQGNSA. This CDR3 comprises 16 residues. The V and J ends lost 3 bases and 1 base respectively, with 15 bases between them. CDR3 nucleotides: TGTGCCAGCAGCTTTCGCCCGGACGGGCTTAACTATGGCTACACCTTC. It yields the protein CASSFRPDGLNYGYTF.

The sample holds many counts of this clonotype. This chain joins TRBV7-9 and TRBJ2-3; the D gene is possibly TRBD2 (7 bases). CDR3 length: 15 amino acids. Trimming took 5 bases from V and 6 from J, leaving 18 bases between them. Germline V CDR1 and CDR2: SEHNR, FQNEAQ (reference sequence). CDR3 region: CASSIGGTTSDTQYF. CDR3 in DNA: TGTGCCAGCAGCATAGGGGGGACTACCTCCGATACGCAGTATTTT.

There are many counts of this clonotype. The chain combines TRBV28 with TRBJ1-2, with D perhaps matching TRBD1 (6 bases). The CDR3 covers 15 residues. Trimming removed 3 bases from V and 0 bases from J, with 11 bases in between. Germline CDR1 MDHEN, CDR2 SYDVKM. The CDR3 reads CASSFARGSNYGYTF. The CDR3 region has the DNA TGTGCCAGCAGTTTTGCCAGGGGATCTAACTATGGCTACACCTTC.

The gene calls are TRBV5-6 and TRBJ2-3; D is undetermined. V was shortened by 4 bases and J by 2 bases, with 8 bases between the two germline ends. The CDR3 has 13 amino acids. CDR1 and CDR2 from the germline V gene are SGHDT and YYEEEE. The CDR3 coding sequence is TGTGCCAGCAGCAGCGAGGACACAGATACGCAGTATTTT. Its translation is CASSSEDTDTQYF.

This clonotype was counted between two and nine times. Germline is not matched at one junction end, which may reflect a read error. The chain employs TRBV6-2 or TRBV6-3 and TRBJ2-5; the D is unclear. Germline V gene lookup returns CDR1 MNHEY and CDR2 SVGEGT. CDR3 length equals 14 residues. The CDR3 sequence: CASRYSGRTETQYF. The CDR3 nucleotides are TGTGCCAGCAGATACTCTGGACGAACGGAGACCCAGTACTTC.

To note about this clonotype: Just one base apart from a much larger clone, this may be a read error. J is TRBJ1-5 and V is TRBV5-5; D remains unclear. CDR3 length equals 15 residues. From germline, CDR1 is SGHKS and CDR2 YYEKEE (reference sequence). Trimming took 5 bases from V and 0 from J, leaving 12 bases between them. CDR3 residues: CASSQRIHSNQPQHF. The CDR3 nucleotides read TGTGCCAGCAGTCAGAGGATCCATAGCAATCAGCCCCAGCATTTT.

The V call is TRBV6-2 or TRBV6-3, the J call TRBJ2-3, with D possibly TRBD2 on 6 matching bases. V was trimmed by 8 bases and J by 3 bases, leaving 12 bases between them. Germline V gene lookup returns CDR1 MNHEY and CDR2 SVGEGT. CDR3 length: 13 amino acids. For the CDR3, the DNA is TGTGCCAGCCGGCGGGGCCGAACAGATACGCAGTATTTT. Amino acid sequence: CASRRGRTDTQYF.

This clonotype was observed a handful of times. V is TRBV4-2 and J is TRBJ2-1, with TRBD2 matching 10 bases. The length of the CDR3 is 16 residues. Germline CDR1 LGHNA, CDR2 YNFKEQ. V dropped 0 bases and J dropped 2; count of bases not matched to a gene: 1. The CDR3: CASSQDLAGAYNEQFF. The CDR3 region has the DNA TGTGCCAGCAGCCAAGACCTAGCGGGGGCCTACAATGAGCAGTTCTTC.

The chain has TRBV7-9 and TRBJ2-3, with 10 bases aligning to TRBD1. Per germline, CDR1 SEHNR and CDR2 FQNEAQ (reference sequence). This CDR3 comprises 15 residues. The V gene end was trimmed by 3 bases and the J gene end by 4 bases; junction bases not matched to a gene: 4. The CDR3 DNA reads as TGTGCCAGCAGCTTGGGACAGGGGTACGCAGATACGCAGTATTTT. Translated, it gives CASSLGQGYADTQYF.

The chain is built from TRBV5-1 and TRBJ1-1; tentative D call: TRBD1 (5 bases). V was clipped by 0 bases and J by 4 bases, with 16 bases between them. The CDR3 runs to 16 residues. Germline CDR1 and CDR2: SGHRS and YFSETQ. The chain's CDR3 is CASSLAGRRGSTEAFF. The CDR3 nucleotides read TGCGCCAGCAGCTTGGCAGGGCGAAGAGGGAGCACTGAAGCTTTCTTT.

The V gene is TRBV9, the J gene TRBJ1-2; 7 positions match TRBD1. Germline CDR1 and CDR2: SGDLS and YYNGEE. The CDR3 contains 15 residues. V trimming: 6 bases; J trimming: 2 bases; junction bases outside the gene matches: 10. The DNA for the CDR3 is TGTGCCAGCACCCCGACAGGGTCAAACAACTATGGCTACACCTTC. Residues: CASTPTGSNNYGYTF.

In this sample, this clonotype turned up many times. V and J are TRBV5-1 and TRBJ1-1; D unclear. This CDR3 comprises 13 residues. V shed 2 bases and J shed 1 base, with 6 bases lying between them. The V gene's germline CDR1 is SGHRS and CDR2 YFSETQ. The CDR3 reads CASSFSTNTEAFF. CDR3 bases: TGCGCCAGCAGCTTCTCGACGAACACTGAAGCTTTCTTT.

There are many counts of this clonotype. The chain joins TRBV5-5 to TRBJ2-1, with a weak D call TRBD1 (5 bases). V was clipped by 3 bases and J by 5 bases, with 12 bases between them. The length of the CDR3 is 14 residues. Germline CDR1 is SGHKS and CDR2 is YYEKEE (reference sequence). The CDR3 protein is CASSSGPVHNEQFF. CDR3 nucleotide sequence: TGTGCCAGCAGCTCAGGGCCGGTCCACAATGAGCAGTTCTTC.

This clonotype was counted ten times or more. The chain carries TRBV28 and TRBJ1-6; D not certain. The CDR3 has 13 residues. Trimming shortened V by 5 bases and J by 8 bases, and 10 bases separated the two germline ends. Germline CDR1 is MDHEN and CDR2 is SYDVKM. The CDR3 sequence is CASSLRRYSPLHF. As DNA, the CDR3 is TGTGCCAGCAGTCTCCGACGGTATTCACCCCTCCACTTT.

This sequence joins TRBV4-3 and TRBJ1-2; a weak D match, TRBD1 (6 bases). Germline V gives CDR1 LGHNA, CDR2 YSLEER. V lost 5 bases to trimming and J lost 0 bases, with 13 bases between them. This CDR3 is built from 15 residues. DNA for the CDR3: TGCGCCAGCAGCGCGGACAGCAAAACTAACTATGGCTACACCTTC. This translates into CASSADSKTNYGYTF.

The V call is TRBV11-2, the J call TRBJ1-1; 9 bases are shared with TRBD1. Losses at the gene ends were 1 base for V and 5 bases for J; bases not matched to a gene: 2. The CDR3 contains 14 residues. Germline CDR1 and CDR2: SGHAT and FQNNGV. CDR3: CASSLVDRGTEAFF. CDR3 bases: TGTGCCAGCAGCTTAGTGGACAGGGGAACTGAAGCTTTCTTT. Using reference TRBV11-2 and TRBJ1-1 for the parts outside the CDR3, the full variable domain is EAGVAQSPRYKIIEKRQSVAFWCNPISGHATLYWYQQILGQGPKLLIQFQNNGVVDDSQLPKDRFSAERLKGVDSTLKIQPAKLEDSAVYLCASSLVDRGTEAFFGQGTRLTVV.

The sample holds many counts of this clonotype. This chain links TRBV29-1 with TRBJ2-2; a possible D gene is TRBD1 (6 bases). Trimming removed 6 bases from V and 2 bases from J, with 16 bases in between. CDR3 length: 15 residues. Germline CDR1 and CDR2: SQVTM and ANQGSEA. CDR3 in amino acids: CSVDTGTINTGELFF. DNA for the CDR3: TGCAGCGTAGACACCGGGACAATAAACACCGGGGAGCTGTTTTTT.

The sample holds a few counts of this clonotype. V usage is TRBV6-6 and J usage is TRBJ1-2, with D tentatively TRBD1 (5 bases). Trimming removed 5 bases at V and 4 bases at J, with 14 bases between. Germline V gene sequence: CDR1 MNHNY, CDR2 SVGAGI (reference sequence). The CDR3 has 14 residues. This CDR3 is CASSPYLGTYGYTF. DNA of the CDR3: TGTGCCAGCAGTCCCTATCTGGGGACCTATGGCTACACCTTC.

The chain has TRBV10-3 and TRBJ2-5; 7 nucleotides match TRBD1. Germline V CDR1 and CDR2: ENHRY, SYGVKD. The junction had 6 bases not matched to a gene; V was cut back by 2 bases and J by 3 bases. The CDR3 extends over 15 amino acids. The CDR3 region is CAISERDSSKETQYF. The CDR3, as DNA: TGTGCCATCAGTGAGCGGGACAGCTCAAAAGAGACCCAGTACTTC.

This rearrangement joins TRBV6-1 to TRBJ1-5; 8 bases agree with TRBD1. CDR1 MNHNS and CDR2 SASEGT come from the germline V gene. The CDR3 has 14 residues. With 4 bases clipped from V and 7 bases from J, the junction kept 6 bases outside the gene matches. The CDR3 loop is CASSGMDREQPQHF. The CDR3 coding sequence is TGTGCCAGCAGTGGTATGGACAGGGAACAGCCCCAGCATTTT.

The V and J genes are TRBV3-1 and TRBJ2-3, with 7 bases that match TRBD1. The CDR3 extends over 15 amino acids. V lost 6 bases and J lost 4; bases outside the gene matches: 10. Germline V gene lookup returns CDR1 LGHDT and CDR2 YNNKEL (reference sequence). The CDR3 nucleotides are TGTGCCAGCAGGAGTTTACTAGGGGGCGCAGATACGCAGTATTTT. The encoded protein is CASRSLLGGADTQYF.

This clonotype was observed a few times. The V call is TRBV3-1, the J call TRBJ2-1; TRBD2 might be the D (6 bases). Germline CDR1 and CDR2: LGHDT and YNNKEL (reference sequence). Between the trimmed V and J ends, which lost 0 bases and 9 bases, there was a span of 15 bases. There are 15 residues in the CDR3. CDR3: CASSQDRELAGEQFF. CDR3 nucleotide sequence: TGTGCCAGCAGCCAAGATCGCGAACTAGCCGGTGAGCAGTTCTTC.

This clonotype has more than one count but fewer than ten. The V call is TRBV6-5, the J call TRBJ1-2, with D possibly matching TRBD1 (6 bases). The CDR3 runs to 14 residues. Trimming took 2 bases from V and 4 from J, leaving 11 bases between them. The V gene's germline CDR1 is MNHEY and CDR2 SVGAGI. CDR3 nucleotide sequence: TGTGCCAGCAGTTACGAGGGGGGCGTCTATGGCTACACCTTC. Translated, it gives CASSYEGGVYGYTF.

This clonotype was counted at least ten times. The chain has TRBV10-3 and TRBJ1-1; 7 nucleotides match TRBD1. Germline CDR1 and CDR2: ENHRY and SYGVKD. V shed 5 bases and J 3 bases; nucleotides not matched to a gene: 3. The CDR3 has 13 residues. Written as DNA, the CDR3 is TGTGCCATCAGTTATGACAGGGACACTGAAGCTTTCTTT. It specifies CAISYDRDTEAFF.

This clonotype was picked up a small number of times. The chain combines TRBV9 with TRBJ2-7, with a tentative D call TRBD2 (5 bases). The CDR3 sequence is 15 residues long. The V and J ends lost 0 bases and 6 bases respectively, with 16 bases between them. Germline V gene lookup returns CDR1 SGDLS and CDR2 YYNGEE. CDR3 sequence reads: CASSVAALLRGEQYV. The CDR3 DNA reads as TGTGCCAGCAGCGTAGCGGCACTACTACGGGGCGAGCAGTACGTC.

This clonotype has ten or more counts. The chain has TRBV15 and TRBJ1-2; D is undetermined. Trimming cost V 0 bases and J 2 bases, with 10 bases left between them. CDR1 LNHNV and CDR2 YYDKDF come from the germline V gene (reference sequence). CDR3 size: 15 residues. CDR3 bases: TGTGCCACCAGCAGAGATGGAGAGGCGAACTATGGCTACACCTTC. Amino acid sequence: CATSRDGEANYGYTF.

CDR3 sequence reads: CASSQNQNNRGTNSYEQYF. CDR3 DNA sequence: TGCGCCAGCAGCCAAAACCAAAACAACAGGGGTACAAACTCCTACGAGCAGTACTTC. The chain links TRBV4-3 to TRBJ2-7, with 7 bases aligning to TRBD1. The junction had 16 bases not matched to a gene; V was cut back by 2 bases and J by 0 bases. The germline V gene has CDR1 LGHNA and CDR2 YSLEER. CDR3 size: 19 residues.

Many counts were recorded for this clonotype. The chain is built from TRBV24-1 and TRBJ2-7; no firm D call. CDR1 and CDR2 (germline): KGHDR, SFDVKD. V was shortened by 5 bases and J by 3 bases, with 7 bases between the two germline ends. This CDR3 has 12 amino acids. CDR3: CATSGPFYEQYF. In nucleotides, the CDR3 is TGTGCCACCAGTGGCCCGTTCTACGAGCAGTACTTC.

The chain uses TRBV7-8 and TRBJ2-7; the D gene could be TRBD1 or TRBD2 (5 bases each). CDR1 and CDR2 (germline): SGHVS, FQNEAQ. Deletions cut 1 base from V and 4 bases from J, with 20 bases between. CDR3 length: 17 amino acids. CDR3 DNA sequence: TGTGCCAGCAGCTTAGTCTGGCAGCCCGGGGACGCTTACGAGCAGTACGTC. Its protein product is CASSLVWQPGDAYEQYV.

V usage is TRBV12-3 or TRBV12-4 and J usage is TRBJ2-7; 9 bases are shared with TRBD2. The CDR3 covers 15 residues. The J segment lost 0 bases and the V segment lost 4 bases, leaving 4 bases of the junction unmatched. This CDR3 reads CASSYAGGFSYEQYV. The DNA for the CDR3 is TGTGCCAGCAGTTACGCGGGGGGGTTCTCCTACGAGCAGTACGTC.